Presented here are 11 T cell receptor beta chains from one specimen sequenced in a study of T-cell memory formation after mild COVID-19. MiXCR, applied by TCRdb to the 5' RACE reads, yields one record per CDR3 protein. The repertoire holds some 13,000 distinct CDR3 sequences, with more than 10% as singletons. The source material was PBMCs or a T cell subset sorted from them (not recorded which). The receptors come from an adult woman who had mild COVID-19 (a few samples of this study predate the infection). Cell type and time point are not known.

This clonotype showed up many times. The chain is built from TRBV10-3 and TRBJ2-3, with TRBD1 as a possible D gene (5 bases). Between the trimmed V and J ends, which lost 6 bases and 0 bases, there was a span of 16 bases. CDR3 length equals 16 residues. In germline, CDR1 is ENHRY, CDR2 SYGVKD. CDR3 bases: TGTGCCATCAGCCGACAGCTTCAGCATAGCACAGATACGCAGTATTTT. Translated, it gives CAISRQLQHSTDTQYF.

This clonotype was counted many times. This chain connects TRBV20-1 to TRBJ2-5, with TRBD2 identical over 11 bases. Germline lookup yields CDR1 DFQATT and CDR2 SNEGSKA (reference sequence). The length of the CDR3 is 17 residues. The ends lost 3 bases at V and 2 bases at J; junction bases unmatched: 11. For the CDR3, the DNA is TGCAGTGCTAGCCTAGCGGGGGGATACCAAATACAAGAGACCCAGTACTTC. It yields the protein CSASLAGGYQIQETQYF.

This clonotype was recorded many times. This chain connects TRBV7-9 to TRBJ1-5; D is unresolved. The ends were cut back, 8 bases at V and 4 bases at J, with 9 bases in the middle. Per the germline V gene, CDR1 is SEHNR and CDR2 is FQNEAQ (reference sequence). The CDR3 covers 12 residues. The CDR3 protein is CASAGGNQPQHF. The CDR3 DNA sequence: TGTGCCAGCGCGGGCGGAAATCAGCCCCAGCATTTT.

This clonotype has a count of ten or more. V usage is TRBV12-3 or TRBV12-4 and J usage is TRBJ2-1, with D maybe TRBD1 (6 bases). The ends were cut back, 6 bases at V and 4 bases at J, with 16 bases in the middle. This CDR3 has 15 amino acids. CDR3 region: CASSPPGTRYNEQFF. The CDR3 DNA reads as TGTGCCAGCAGCCCCCCCGGGACACGTTACAATGAGCAGTTCTTC.

This clonotype came up many times. This chain uses TRBV27 with TRBJ2-7; 7 bases are a match to TRBD1. J gave up 1 base and V 6 bases, and 6 bases lay outside the gene matches. The CDR3 consists of 14 residues. The V gene's germline CDR1 is MNHEY and CDR2 SMNVEV (reference sequence). The CDR3 sequence: CASRFDRVSYEQYF. CDR3 bases: TGTGCCAGCAGATTTGACAGGGTTTCCTACGAGCAGTACTTC.

This clonotype was counted many times. The chain carries TRBV11-2 and TRBJ2-7; TRBD1 matches 7 bases. The length of the CDR3 is 16 residues. CDR1 SGHAT and CDR2 FQNNGV come from the germline V gene. V lost 4 bases to trimming and J lost 0 bases; unmatched junction nucleotides: 9. This CDR3 is CASSSLLSGGSYEQYF. CDR3 in DNA: TGTGCCAGCAGCTCTCTTCTTTCAGGGGGCTCCTACGAGCAGTACTTC.

This clonotype was detected many times. This chain links TRBV9 with TRBJ1-2; a possible D gene is TRBD1 (5 bases). The CDR3 length is 14 residues. The V end lost 2 bases, the J end lost 0 bases, and 8 bases lay between the germline ends. The germline CDR1 and CDR2 sequences are SGDLS and YYNGEE. As DNA, the CDR3 is TGTGCCAGCAGCGTGGACAACTCTAACTATGGCTACACCTTC. It encodes CASSVDNSNYGYTF.

This clonotype has at least ten counts. This chain uses TRBV12-3 or TRBV12-4 with TRBJ2-7; no definite D call. This CDR3 is 13 amino acids long. V was clipped by 3 bases and J by 2 bases, with 8 bases between them. CDR3 sequence (DNA): TGTGCCAGCAGTTTGACGGAGACCTACGAGCAGTACTTC. It is translated as CASSLTETYEQYF.

Many counts were recorded for this clonotype. The chain has TRBV9 and TRBJ2-1; TRBD2 matches at 10 bases. There are 15 residues in the CDR3. V gave up 5 bases and J gave up 0 bases; unmatched junction bases: 2. Germline V gives CDR1 SGDLS, CDR2 YYNGEE. The CDR3 here is CASSPSGSSYNEQFF. The CDR3 region has the DNA TGTGCCAGCAGTCCTAGCGGGAGCTCCTACAATGAGCAGTTCTTC.

This clonotype was observed a few times. The chain carries TRBV5-1 and TRBJ1-1; D gene unclear. V was trimmed by 6 bases and J by 0 bases, leaving 6 bases between them. The germline gives CDR1 SGHRS, CDR2 YFSETQ. The CDR3 has 12 amino acids. CDR3 protein: CASNRMNTEAFF. CDR3 nucleotides: TGCGCCAGCAACCGGATGAACACTGAAGCTTTCTTT.

CDR3 sequence (DNA): TGTGCCAGCAGTGAAGCTCCCCCGACTAGCGGGCGCTACAATGAGCAGTTCTTC. Its translation is CASSEAPPTSGRYNEQFF. The chain couples TRBV6-1 to TRBJ2-1; 10 nucleotides agree with TRBD2. Germline loops: CDR1 MNHNS, CDR2 SASEGT. Unmatched junction bases numbered 8, after V lost 0 bases and J lost 3 bases. The CDR3 has 18 residues.